This is a list of T cell receptor beta chains from one sample in a study of beta chain features in type 1 diabetes. The protocol was immunoSEQ multiplex PCR, while the TCRdb copy is restricted to in-frame clones and leaves out a portion. The repertoire consists of 360,000 or so clones, with less than 20% occurring once and the leading ten covering about 0.044%. The material sequenced was naive CD4+ T cells from blood. These receptors were collected from a woman aged 18-29 years in good health. Each CDR3 is given with its conserved first and last residue. The D gene is left open where the match is weak. The listing skips clone size in some rows; elsewhere it reads once, few, many or a size class.

j_call d_call clone_size v_call cdr3_aa cdr3_nt
TRBJ1-5 - few TRBV7-9 CASSLVGQGGVNQPQHF TGTGCCAGCAGCTTAGTTGGGCAGGGTGGCGTCAATCAGCCCCAGCATTTT
TRBJ2-5 TRBD2 - TRBV5-1 CASSGGGGETQYF TGCGCCAGCAGCGGCGGGGGAGGGGAGACCCAGTACTTC
TRBJ1-2 TRBD1 few TRBV7-8 CASSFDREPGYGYTF TGTGCCAGCAGCTTCGACAGGGAGCCTGGGTATGGCTACACCTTC
TRBJ2-5 TRBD1 few TRBV6-6 CASSLSTGEETQYF TGTGCCAGCAGTCTATCGACAGGGGAAGAGACCCAGTACTTC
TRBJ2-1 TRBD2 - TRBV7-2 CASSLGLAGGLGNEQFF TGTGCCAGCAGCTTAGGACTCGCGGGGGGGCTGGGGAATGAGCAGTTCTTC
TRBJ1-2 - - TRBV25-1 CASNPTDSNYGYTF TGTGCCAGCAACCCCACGGACTCCAACTATGGCTACACCTTC
TRBJ2-1 - - TRBV5-1 CASSLLATVDEQFF TGCGCCAGCAGCTTGCTAGCCACAGTGGATGAGCAGTTCTTC
TRBJ1-4 - few TRBV7-9 CASNLGGPNEKLFF TGTGCCAGCAACCTGGGGGGGCCTAATGAAAAACTGTTTTTT
TRBJ2-2 - - TRBV5-5 CASSLAGVNPANTGELFF TGTGCCAGCAGCTTGGCCGGAGTCAACCCCGCGAACACCGGGGAGCTGTTTTTT
TRBJ2-1 TRBD2 few TRBV6-5 CASSYGGSGRRQFF TGTGCCAGCAGTTACGGGGGTAGCGGGAGAAGGCAGTTCTTC
TRBJ1-4 - - TRBV9 CASSAAPRGEKLFF TGTGCCAGCAGCGCGGCGCCAAGGGGGGAAAAACTGTTTTTT
TRBJ2-3 TRBD2 - TRBV4-1 CASSQVASGTTDTQYF TGCGCCAGCAGCCAAGTAGCTAGCGGGACTACAGATACGCAGTATTTT
TRBJ2-5 TRBD1 few TRBV9 CASSVGQGQETQYF TGTGCCAGCAGCGTAGGACAGGGCCAAGAGACCCAGTACTTC
TRBJ2-5 - - TRBV5-1 CASSLGQPETQYF TGCGCCAGCAGCTTGGGACAGCCAGAGACCCAGTACTTC